Listed below are T cell receptor beta chains from one sample, sequenced in a study of CD8 T cells in Susac syndrome. MiXCR, applied by TCRdb to the immunoSEQ multiplex PCR reads, yields one record per CDR3 protein. This table has some 250,000 distinct CDR3 sequences, almost 97% appearing once. The specimen sequenced was CD4+ T cells from PBMCs. All receptors come from a human donor with Susac syndrome. Both conserved end residues are part of each CDR3. A D gene is named only where the DNA matches it firmly. Size is stated for part of the rows, as once, few or many counts, or as a class when the clone is expanded.

J,D,size,V,CDR3,DNA
TRBJ2-1,.,once,TRBV5-6,CASSVIQYEQFF,TGTGCCAGCAGCGTAATTCAGTATGAGCAGTTCTTC
TRBJ2-3,TRBD1,.,TRBV24-1,CATSDTWTGGEDTQYF,TGTGCCACCAGTGATACCTGGACAGGGGGCGAAGATACGCAGTATTTT
TRBJ2-1,.,.,TRBV18,CASSPHRGRSSYNEQFF,TGTGCCAGCTCACCTCATCGGGGGCGGAGCTCCTACAATGAGCAGTTCTTC
TRBJ2-1,.,.,TRBV20-1,CSAETLGEQFF,TGCAGTGCTGAAACCCTAGGGGAGCAGTTCTTC
TRBJ2-5,TRBD2,.,TRBV7-3,CASSLTGTSGIQETQYF,TGTGCCAGCAGCTTAACGGGGACTAGCGGGATCCAAGAGACCCAGTACTTC
TRBJ1-2,TRBD1,.,TRBV7-8,CASSYARTGSDYGYTF,TGTGCCAGCAGCTACGCTCGGACAGGGTCGGACTATGGCTACACCTTC
TRBJ1-2,.,.,TRBV7-9,CASSLGNELYGYTF,TGTGCCAGCAGCTTAGGCAACGAACTCTATGGCTACACCTTC
TRBJ2-1,.,.,TRBV7-2,CASTKPAGNEQFF,TGTGCCAGCACTAAGCCCGCAGGGAATGAGCAGTTCTTC
TRBJ2-7,TRBD2,.,TRBV4-2,CASSQRLAYEQYF,TGTGCCAGCAGCCAGAGACTAGCGTACGAGCAGTACTTC
TRBJ2-7,.,.,TRBV29-1,CSAYRDGVREQYF,TGCAGCGCGTACCGGGACGGAGTGCGCGAGCAGTACTTC
TRBJ2-4,TRBD2,.,TRBV27,CASSSREVTPTKNIQYF,TGTGCCAGCAGTTCCCGGGAGGTTACTCCGACCAAAAACATTCAGTACTTC
TRBJ1-1,.,.,TRBV7-2,CASSLRDLYTEAFF,TGTGCCAGCAGCCTCAGGGACCTGTACACTGAAGCTTTCTTT
TRBJ2-1,TRBD2,.,TRBV11-1,CASSHPGTSGLNEQFF,TGTGCCAGCAGTCATCCCGGGACTAGCGGGTTAAATGAGCAGTTCTTC
TRBJ2-7,TRBD2,.,TRBV5-1,CETSGVYEQYF,TGCGAAACTAGCGGAGTCTACGAGCAGTACTTC